The next 19 T cell receptor beta chains were all read from a single sample in a study of cytotoxic CD8 clonotypes in ibrutinib-treated CLL. Assay used: immunoSEQ multiplex PCR; TCRdb lists only in-frame clones, some missing. The sample lists some 150,000 clones, approximately 80% occurring once. Sequences were derived from PBMCs, sampled after 12 months of ibrutinib treatment. These receptor sequences come from a human donor with chronic lymphocytic leukemia.

The chain employs TRBV20-1 and TRBJ1-1, with D perhaps matching TRBD1 (6 bases). This CDR3 has 11 amino acids. Germline V lookup: CDR1 DFQATT, CDR2 SNEGSKA (reference sequence). The ends were cut back, 6 bases at V and 6 bases at J, with 11 bases in the middle. The CDR3 DNA reads TGCAGTGCCGGGGGCCCGTCTGAAGCTTTCTTT. Translating it yields CSAGGPSEAFF.

This rearrangement joins TRBV10-2 to TRBJ2-7; D gene uncertain. V was pared by 0 bases and J by 3 bases, with 6 bases between. The CDR3 covers 13 residues. Per germline, CDR1 WSHSY and CDR2 SAAADI. The CDR3 DNA sequence: TGCGCCAGCAGTGAGTCCGTGGGCTACGAGCAGTACTTC. Residues: CASSESVGYEQYF.

The chain employs TRBV20-1 and TRBJ2-7; D gene unclear. V shed 6 bases and J shed 4 bases, with 10 bases lying between them. Looked up from germline, CDR1 is DFQATT and CDR2 is SNEGSKA (reference sequence). The CDR3 is 11 amino acids. The CDR3 loop is CSAASGYEQYF. As DNA, the CDR3 is TGCAGTGCCGCCTCTGGGTACGAGCAGTACTTC.

V and J are TRBV18 and TRBJ1-4; no clear D gene. This CDR3 contains 12 residues. Per germline, CDR1 KGHSH and CDR2 LQKENI. V gave up 5 bases and J gave up 4 bases, with 5 bases separating them. CDR3 residues: CASSGYNEKLFF. In DNA form, the CDR3 reads TGTGCCAGCTCAGGGTATAATGAAAAACTGTTTTTT.

The chain uses TRBV10-2 and TRBJ2-7; 11 bases align to TRBD2. Germline CDR1 is WSHSY and CDR2 is SAAADI. V gave up 7 bases and J gave up 4 bases; unmatched junction bases: 9. The CDR3 loop spans 15 amino acids. CDR3 residues: CASIRLAGNSYEQYF. CDR3 coding DNA: TGCGCCAGCATTCGACTAGCGGGGAATTCTTACGAGCAGTACTTC.

V and J are TRBV27 and TRBJ2-7, with D possibly TRBD2 on 6 matching bases. CDR1 and CDR2 (germline): MNHEY, SMNVEV (reference sequence). The CDR3 is 15 amino acids. V shed 1 base and J shed 4 bases, with 14 bases lying between them. The CDR3: CASSLLPGDSYEQYF. CDR3 nucleotides: TGTGCCAGCAGTTTATTACCGGGGGACTCTTACGAGCAGTACTTC.

This clone has more than one count but fewer than ten. The V call is TRBV5-5, the J call TRBJ2-2; D unclear. CDR1 and CDR2 (germline): SGHKS, YYEKEE (reference sequence). The CDR3 totals 15 residues. The V end lost 2 bases, the J end lost 0 bases, and 8 bases lay between the germline ends. The chain's CDR3 is CASSFRTANTGELFF. CDR3 DNA: TGTGCCAGCAGCTTCCGGACGGCGAACACCGGGGAGCTGTTTTTT.

The chain combines TRBV19 with TRBJ2-3; a weak D match, TRBD1 (5 bases). From germline, CDR1 is LNHDA and CDR2 SQIVND (reference sequence). The CDR3 has 11 amino acids. Trimming stripped 10 bases from V and 5 bases from J, with 10 bases between. The CDR3 region has the DNA TGTGCCACCAGAACAGGAGATACGCAGTATTTT. Translated, it gives CATRTGDTQYF.

The chain uses TRBV9 and TRBJ2-7, with a tentative D call TRBD1 (7 bases). The CDR3 runs 16 residues. Per germline, CDR1 SGDLS and CDR2 YYNGEE. V was clipped by 0 bases and J by 0 bases, with 13 bases between them. The CDR3 here is CASSVGGDSRSYEQYF. In DNA form, the CDR3 reads TGTGCCAGCAGCGTAGGGGGGGACAGCCGCTCCTACGAGCAGTACTTC.

The chain carries TRBV28 and TRBJ2-1, with a weak D call TRBD1 (6 bases). Trimming pared 0 bases from V and 3 bases from J, leaving 9 bases between. The germline gives CDR1 MDHEN, CDR2 SYDVKM. This CDR3 is built from 15 residues. In DNA form, the CDR3 reads TGTGCCAGCAGTTTATGGGGGGCTGTCTACAATGAGCAGTTCTTC. It encodes CASSLWGAVYNEQFF.

In the case of this clone: The same CDR3 arises from other DNA sequences in this sample as well. The chain employs TRBV5-1 and TRBJ1-5, with TRBD1 identical over 9 bases. V lost 4 bases and J lost 4; bases outside the gene matches: 3. Per the germline V gene, CDR1 is SGHRS and CDR2 is YFSETQ. This CDR3 has 14 amino acids. The CDR3 is CASSPGTGNQPQHF. Written as DNA, the CDR3 is TGCGCCAGCAGCCCCGGGACAGGGAATCAGCCCCAGCATTTT.

The chain is built from TRBV5-8 and TRBJ2-7; 7 nucleotides line up with TRBD1. V shed 1 base and J 8 bases; nucleotides not matched to a gene: 15. Germline V gene lookup returns CDR1 SGHTS and CDR2 YDEGEE. The length of the CDR3 is 16 residues. The CDR3 here is CASSLQTGTAPLKQYF. DNA of the CDR3: TGTGCCAGCAGCTTGCAAACCGGGACAGCTCCTCTCAAGCAGTACTTC. Full variable domain (remainder filled in from reference TRBV5-8 and TRBJ2-7): EAGVTQSPTHLIKTRGQQATLRCSPISGHTSVYWYQQALGLGLQFLLWYDEGEERNRGNFPPRFSGRQFPNYSSELNVNALELEDSALYLCASSLQTGTAPLKQYFGPGTRLTVT.

The chain has TRBV28 and TRBJ2-7; D gene uncertain. V was trimmed by 2 bases and J by 1 base, leaving 9 bases between them. The CDR3 loop spans 14 amino acids. CDR1 is MDHEN and CDR2 is SYDVKM in the germline V gene. The chain's CDR3 is CASSLLTLSYEQYF. For the CDR3, the DNA is TGTGCCAGCAGTTTACTGACACTTTCCTACGAGCAGTACTTC.

The chain is built from TRBV7-2 and TRBJ1-4; 7 bases align to TRBD1. The trim removed 3 bases at V and 8 bases at J, leaving 6 bases unmatched. Germline values: CDR1 SGHTA, CDR2 FQGNSA. The CDR3 runs to 14 residues. CDR3 nucleotide sequence: TGTGCCAGCAGCTTGAGGACAGGAAGAGAAAAACTGTTTTTT. Its translation is CASSLRTGREKLFF.

The chain combines TRBV7-9 with TRBJ2-3, with TRBD2 matching 9 bases. Germline loops: CDR1 SEHNR, CDR2 FQNEAQ (reference sequence). The CDR3 extends over 16 amino acids. V trimming: 5 bases; J trimming: 2 bases; junction bases outside the gene matches: 8. The CDR3 region has the DNA TGTGCCAGCAGCCGGCAAGCGGGAGGAATCACAGATACGCAGTATTTT. It specifies CASSRQAGGITDTQYF.

The table lists this clone with a count of one. The chain combines TRBV6-5 with TRBJ1-1; D remains unclear. Trimming left V 4 bases short and J 1 base short, with 4 bases between. Germline V lookup: CDR1 MNHEY, CDR2 SVGAGI. This CDR3 contains 12 residues. This CDR3 is CASSSRNTEAFF. The CDR3, as DNA: TGTGCCAGCAGTTCCCGGAACACTGAAGCTTTCTTT.

This clone was observed a few times. The rearrangement joins TRBV27 to TRBJ2-1, with TRBD2 identical over 14 bases. J was trimmed by 9 bases and V by 6 bases; bases with no gene match: 10. The CDR3 spans 16 residues. The V gene's germline CDR1 is MNHEY and CDR2 SMNVEV (reference sequence). CDR3 loop: CASRRGGLAGVPEQFF. DNA for the CDR3: TGTGCCAGCAGACGGGGGGGACTAGCGGGAGTCCCTGAGCAGTTCTTC.

The V call is TRBV2, the J call TRBJ1-2; no reliable D call. The V gene's germline CDR1 is SNHLY and CDR2 FYNNEI. The CDR3 loop spans 17 amino acids. Trimming took 1 base from V and 0 from J, leaving 15 bases between them. DNA of the CDR3: TGTGCCAGCAGTGAAGGTAGCGGGAAGGGAGCTAACTATGGCTACACCTTC. This sequence encodes CASSEGSGKGANYGYTF.

This chain links TRBV11-2 with TRBJ1-2; D gene unclear. V was shortened by 2 bases and J by 6 bases, with 13 bases between the two germline ends. The CDR3 length is 14 residues. CDR1 is SGHAT, CDR2 FQNNGV, per germline. The CDR3 loop reads CASSLRLDSDGYTF. CDR3 DNA sequence: TGTGCCAGCAGCTTAAGGCTGGACTCGGATGGCTACACCTTC.